The present T cell receptor beta chain was sequenced within a study of blood T cell repertoires in COVID-19. Study at large: Some COVID-19 samples were acute and others convalescent; all came from the United States, Italy and Spain. In each case, the material was cDNA or gDNA derived from T cells, B-cell-depleted T cells, or PBMCs.

This clone was seen once. V lost 6 bases and J lost 10, with 16 bases in between. CDR3 length: 13 residues. How the authors handled the data: Nucleated cell number was recorded as an estimate derived from reference gene primer amplification. The assay was immunoSEQ multiplex PCR, and TCRdb's table has in-frame clones only and misses some. V, J and clone size were drawn from that table, and D and trimming were deduced from the DNA. Here the sample spans tens of thousands of clones, roughly 85% being singletons. Sequencing used peripheral blood. The receptor was isolated from a woman in her 70s in a cohort sampled during active COVID-19. This rearrangement joins TRBV12-3 or TRBV12-4 to TRBJ2-1; possibly TRBD2 for D (6 bases). CDR3 bases: TGTGCCAGCAGCCTAACGTGGGCGGGAGAGCAGTTCTTC. Protein product: CASSLTWAGEQFF.